Reported below is one T cell receptor beta chain. The antigen it binds to is not known. No much larger clonotype is one base removed from it; base qualities were not supplied. These data belong to a study of shared clonotypes between healthy human individuals (dated by TCRdb to the early 2020s). Context from the whole study: A couple of women and three men aged 18 to 49 years were included in the cohort. To estimate repertoire size and how much clonotype sharing occurs between individuals, the study deeply sequenced the blood TCR repertoires of about five healthy adults. To increase sequencing depth and limit assay-specific biases, different laboratories used diverse techniques to prepare libraries and sequence TCR repertoires. Between about 0.9 and 9 billion PBMCs per donor were obtained by leukapheresis. Per donor, three plates each were used for CD4 naive and CD4 memory, two for CD8 naive, and one for CD8 memory.

What the work shows at the level of the full study, not this receptor alone: Rarefaction of sorted-subset datasets indicated incomplete sequencing despite the large sequencing depth. Only blood was sampled, and tissue TCR repertoires likely differ from those in blood. Because the study included only a small number of donors, the genetic and exposure-history diversity represented was limited. When a handful of donors were compared, the shared fraction of clonotypes was 5% to 6.5% for naive CD4, around 3.6% for naive CD8, 2% to 2.5% for memory CD4, and 0.35% to 0.4% for memory CD8. Larger estimated clonotype richness was generally found for naive subsets than for memory subsets. Based on pairwise subsampling, the degree of clonotype sharing among donors was expected to be affected by sequencing depth. Compared with non-shared clonotypes, clonotypes shared by all four sorted-subset donors had higher generation probabilities.

Using the deep immunoSEQ assay, multiplex PCR amplified TCR CDR3 regions from genomic DNA. Extracted genomic DNA from each cell subset was distributed evenly across all wells of several immunoSEQ 96-well plates, and each plate was treated as a replicate. For sorted subsets, roughly 200 ng of genomic DNA, equivalent to around 31,000 T cell genomes, went into each replicate PCR. Purified libraries were measured with a Qubit 3.0 fluorometer, size-checked on a Bioanalyzer 2100, and measured again with the KAPA Library Quantification kit. Every immunoSEQ 96-well plate was sequenced on a separate single-read 150-cycle Illumina NextSeq 550 flow cell. In the paper's pipeline: Because only junctional sequences without quality scores were contained in the immunoSEQ output, filtering matching that applied to full-length reads could not be performed. Sequences were annotated with PyIR, a Python wrapper for IgBLAST v1.9, using IMGT germline references to assign V/J genes and CDR3. Reads were removed for weak V/J assignments (E-value above 1e-6), missing CDR3, stop codons, out-of-frame junctions, or ambiguous translated residues. V3J clonotypes were defined by identical inferred V gene, J gene, and CDR3 amino acid sequence. Percentage overlap between repertoires was calculated by dividing the number of shared unique clonotypes by the size of the smaller repertoire. Three approaches were used to assess repertoire richness: RTK rarefaction, the Chao1 estimator, and Recon v2.1 estimates of unobserved clonotypes. OLGA was used to compute generation probabilities for all TCRbeta clonotypes that the gDNA method yielded from a handful of donors. As stored in TCRdb, this immuneACCESS dataset retains in-frame rearrangements with V and J assigned. A fraction of the clones does not appear; measured against another copy, unresolved V genes explain less than half of the discrepancy, and the remainder lacks a known reason. The V and J calls and clone size are taken from that table; D and trimming were inferred from the DNA. In this sample the table shows about 1 million clones, 75% of which occur a single time. The ten largest clones add up to over 1.3% of the sample.

Donors were healthy HIV-negative adults with no recently reported acute infections or vaccinations. Every donor was a Caucasian adult living in Nashville, Tennessee, USA. CD4+ T cells were enriched through magnetic negative selection, after which naive cells were positively selected on CD45RA and the remaining negative fraction served as the memory subset. Blood was obtained by leukapheresis, after which PBMCs were separated by Ficoll-Histopaque density gradient centrifugation and cryopreserved in liquid nitrogen vapor phase. Analytical flow cytometry was used to check the purity and quantity of each magnetically sorted T cell population. Genomic DNA was isolated from each sorted fraction and quantified by UV absorbance on a Nanodrop 2000c. Measured from the cysteine to the phenylalanine, the CDR3 is 15 residues long. The read is trimmed to its CDR3 DNA, 45 bases read in frame from base 1. V is pruned by 2 bases and J by 2 bases, leaving 6 bases of the junction without a gene match. The germline V gene supplies CDR1 SGHRS and CDR2 YFSETQ.

The rearrangement combines TRBV5-1 with TRBJ2-7, and TRBD2 aligns with 8 junction nucleotides. The sample taken for sequencing was memory CD4+ T cells sorted from blood. The cell subset or site label, read with the paper, signifies: CD45RA-negative fraction. The receptor's source is a man aged 18-30 years in good health. The CDR3 region: CASSFLSGGTYEQYF. Read as DNA, the sequence is TGCGCCAGCAGCTTCCTTTCGGGGGGGACCTACGAGCAGTACTTC.